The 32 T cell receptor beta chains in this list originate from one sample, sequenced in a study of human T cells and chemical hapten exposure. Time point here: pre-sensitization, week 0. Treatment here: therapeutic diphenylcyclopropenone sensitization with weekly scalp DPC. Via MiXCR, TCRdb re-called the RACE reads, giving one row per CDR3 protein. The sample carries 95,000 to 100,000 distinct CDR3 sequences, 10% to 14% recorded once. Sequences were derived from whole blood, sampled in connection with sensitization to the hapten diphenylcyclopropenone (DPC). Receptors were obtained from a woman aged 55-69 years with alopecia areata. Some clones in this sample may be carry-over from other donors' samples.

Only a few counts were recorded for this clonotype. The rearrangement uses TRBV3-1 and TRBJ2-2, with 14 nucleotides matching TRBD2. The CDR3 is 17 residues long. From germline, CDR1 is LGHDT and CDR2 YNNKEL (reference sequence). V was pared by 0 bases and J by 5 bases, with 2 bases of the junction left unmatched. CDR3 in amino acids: CASSQEGLAGDTGELFF. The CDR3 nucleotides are TGTGCCAGCAGCCAAGAGGGACTAGCGGGGGATACCGGGGAGCTGTTTTTT.

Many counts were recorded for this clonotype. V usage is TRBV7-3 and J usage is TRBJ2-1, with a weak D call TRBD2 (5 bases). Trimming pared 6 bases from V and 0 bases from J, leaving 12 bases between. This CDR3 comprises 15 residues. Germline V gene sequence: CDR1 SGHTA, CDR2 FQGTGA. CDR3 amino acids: CASRADLSSYNEQFF. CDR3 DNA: TGTGCCAGCAGGGCGGACTTGAGCTCCTACAATGAGCAGTTCTTC.

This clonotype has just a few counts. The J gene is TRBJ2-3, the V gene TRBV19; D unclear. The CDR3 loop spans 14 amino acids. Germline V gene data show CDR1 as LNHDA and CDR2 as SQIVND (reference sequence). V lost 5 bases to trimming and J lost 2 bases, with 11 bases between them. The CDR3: CASSWSRPTDTQYF. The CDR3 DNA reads TGTGCCAGTAGTTGGTCGCGGCCCACAGATACGCAGTATTTT.

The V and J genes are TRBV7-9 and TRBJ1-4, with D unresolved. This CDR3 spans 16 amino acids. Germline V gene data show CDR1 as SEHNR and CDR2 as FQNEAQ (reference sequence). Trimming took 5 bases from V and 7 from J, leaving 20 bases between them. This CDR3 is CASSPHQEGVGEKLFF. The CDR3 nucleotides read TGTGCCAGCAGCCCACATCAGGAGGGTGTAGGTGAAAAACTGTTTTTT.

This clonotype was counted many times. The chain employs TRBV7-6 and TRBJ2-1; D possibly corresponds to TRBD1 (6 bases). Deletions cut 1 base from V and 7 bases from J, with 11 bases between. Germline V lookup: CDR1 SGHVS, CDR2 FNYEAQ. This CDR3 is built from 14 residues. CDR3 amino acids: CASSLGQEENEQFF. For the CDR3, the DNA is TGTGCCAGCAGCTTAGGACAGGAGGAAAATGAGCAGTTCTTC.

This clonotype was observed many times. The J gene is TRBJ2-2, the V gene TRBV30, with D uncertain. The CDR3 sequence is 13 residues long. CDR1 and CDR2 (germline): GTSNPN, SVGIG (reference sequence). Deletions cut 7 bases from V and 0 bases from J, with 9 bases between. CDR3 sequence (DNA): TGTGCCTACCGCGCGGCGAACACCGGGGAGCTGTTTTTT. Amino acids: CAYRAANTGELFF.

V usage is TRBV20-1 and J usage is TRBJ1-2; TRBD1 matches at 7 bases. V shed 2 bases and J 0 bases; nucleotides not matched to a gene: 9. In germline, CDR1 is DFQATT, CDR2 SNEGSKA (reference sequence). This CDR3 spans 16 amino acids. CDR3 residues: CSARNSGQASNYGYTF. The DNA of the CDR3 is TGCAGTGCTAGAAACAGCGGACAGGCGTCTAACTATGGCTACACCTTC.

CDR3 amino acids: CASRLTGTTEAFF. In nucleotides, the CDR3 is TGTGCCAGCAGGCTAACAGGGACCACTGAAGCTTTCTTT. The chain links TRBV2 to TRBJ1-1; a weak D match, TRBD1 (6 bases). Germline V gives CDR1 SNHLY, CDR2 FYNNEI. The V end was cut by 6 bases, the J end by 4 bases, with 12 bases between. This CDR3 has 13 amino acids.

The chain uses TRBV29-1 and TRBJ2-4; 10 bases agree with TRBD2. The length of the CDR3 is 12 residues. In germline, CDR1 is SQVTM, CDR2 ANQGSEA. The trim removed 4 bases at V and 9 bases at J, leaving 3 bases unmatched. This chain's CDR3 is CSVVSGGSIQYF. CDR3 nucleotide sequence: TGCAGCGTTGTTAGCGGGGGGAGCATTCAGTACTTC.

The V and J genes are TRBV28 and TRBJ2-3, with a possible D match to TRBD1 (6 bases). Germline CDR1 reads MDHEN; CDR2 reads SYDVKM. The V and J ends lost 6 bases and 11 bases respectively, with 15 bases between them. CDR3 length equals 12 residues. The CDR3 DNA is TGTGCCAGCAGCCTACTCCAGGGGCTGCAGTATTTT. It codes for CASSLLQGLQYF.

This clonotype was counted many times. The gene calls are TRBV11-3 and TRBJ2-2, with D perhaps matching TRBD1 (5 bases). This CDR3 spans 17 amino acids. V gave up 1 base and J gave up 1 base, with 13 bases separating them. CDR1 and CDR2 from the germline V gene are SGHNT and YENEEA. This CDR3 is CASSLANRQGNTGELFF. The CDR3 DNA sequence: TGTGCCAGCAGCTTAGCAAATCGGCAGGGGAACACCGGGGAGCTGTTTTTT.

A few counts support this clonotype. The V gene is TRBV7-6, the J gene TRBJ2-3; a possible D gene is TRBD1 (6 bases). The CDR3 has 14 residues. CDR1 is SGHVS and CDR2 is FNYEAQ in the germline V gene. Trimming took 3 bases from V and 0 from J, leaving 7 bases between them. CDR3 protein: CASSFGQSTDTQYF. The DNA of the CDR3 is TGTGCCAGCAGCTTTGGACAGAGCACAGATACGCAGTATTTT.

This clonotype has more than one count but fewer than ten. The CDR3 DNA is TGCAGCGTTGGACATTATAGGGGAAGCTCTGGAAACACCATATATTTT. Translating it yields CSVGHYRGSSGNTIYF. The V and J genes are TRBV29-1 and TRBJ1-3, with D perhaps TRBD1 (5 bases). CDR1 and CDR2 from the germline V gene are SQVTM and ANQGSEA. CDR3 length: 16 residues. V was clipped by 4 bases and J by 0 bases, with 16 bases between them.

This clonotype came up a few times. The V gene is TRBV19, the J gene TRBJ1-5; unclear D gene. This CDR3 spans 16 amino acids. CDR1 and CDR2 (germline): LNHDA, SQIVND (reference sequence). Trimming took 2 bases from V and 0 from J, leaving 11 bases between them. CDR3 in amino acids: CASSISPSYSNQPQHF. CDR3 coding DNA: TGTGCCAGTAGTATATCGCCAAGCTATAGCAATCAGCCCCAGCATTTT. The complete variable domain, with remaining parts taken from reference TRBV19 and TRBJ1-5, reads DGGITQSPKYLFRKEGQNVTLSCEQNLNHDAMYWYRQDPGQGLRLIYYSQIVNDFQKGDIAEGYSVSREKKESFPLTVTSAQKNPTAFYLCASSISPSYSNQPQHFGDGTRLSIL.

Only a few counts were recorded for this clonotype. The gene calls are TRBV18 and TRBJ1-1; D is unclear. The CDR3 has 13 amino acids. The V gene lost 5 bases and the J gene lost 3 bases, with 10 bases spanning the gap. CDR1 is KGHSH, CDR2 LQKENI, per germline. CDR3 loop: CASSNGEDTEAFF. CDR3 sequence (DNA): TGTGCCAGCTCAAACGGAGAAGACACTGAAGCTTTCTTT.

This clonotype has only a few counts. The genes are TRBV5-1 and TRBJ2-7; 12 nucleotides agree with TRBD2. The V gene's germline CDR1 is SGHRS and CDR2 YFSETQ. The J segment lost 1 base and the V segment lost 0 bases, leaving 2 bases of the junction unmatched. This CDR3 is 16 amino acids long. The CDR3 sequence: CASSLEGTSGSYEQYF. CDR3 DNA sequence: TGCGCCAGCAGCTTGGAAGGGACTAGCGGGTCCTACGAGCAGTACTTC.

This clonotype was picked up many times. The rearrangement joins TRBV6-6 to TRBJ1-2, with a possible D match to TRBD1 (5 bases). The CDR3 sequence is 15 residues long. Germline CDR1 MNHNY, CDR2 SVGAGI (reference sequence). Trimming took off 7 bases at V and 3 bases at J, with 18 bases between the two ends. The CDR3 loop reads CASNIPGRPDYGYTF. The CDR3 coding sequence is TGTGCCAGCAACATCCCGGGACGCCCGGACTATGGCTACACCTTC.

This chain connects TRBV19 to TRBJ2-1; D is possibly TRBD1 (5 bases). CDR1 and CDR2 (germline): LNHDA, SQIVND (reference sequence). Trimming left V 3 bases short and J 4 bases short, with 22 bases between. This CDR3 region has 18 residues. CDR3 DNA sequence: TGTGCCAGTAGTATCACCTTTGGGGCAGCCCCCATTTACAATGAGCAGTTCTTC. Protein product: CASSITFGAAPIYNEQFF.

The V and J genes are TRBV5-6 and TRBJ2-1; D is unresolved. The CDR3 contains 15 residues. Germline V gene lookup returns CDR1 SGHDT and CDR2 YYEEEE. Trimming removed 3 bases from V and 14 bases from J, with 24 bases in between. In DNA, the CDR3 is TGTGCCAGCAGCTCCATGACTCCCACACGGAACTTGGAGTTCTTC. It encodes CASSSMTPTRNLEFF.

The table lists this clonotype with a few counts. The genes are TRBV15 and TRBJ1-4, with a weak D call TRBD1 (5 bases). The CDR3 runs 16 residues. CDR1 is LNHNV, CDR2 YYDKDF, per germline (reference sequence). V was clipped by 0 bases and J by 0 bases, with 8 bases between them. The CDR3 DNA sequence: TGTGCCACCAGCAGAGAAAGGGGTGCAACTAATGAAAAACTGTTTTTT. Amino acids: CATSRERGATNEKLFF.

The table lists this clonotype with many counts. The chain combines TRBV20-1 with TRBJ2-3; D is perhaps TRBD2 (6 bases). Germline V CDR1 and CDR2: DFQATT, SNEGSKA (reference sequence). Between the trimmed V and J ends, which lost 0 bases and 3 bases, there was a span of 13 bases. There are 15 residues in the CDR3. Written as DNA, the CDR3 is TGCAGTGCTAGAGATCCGGCGGGGCCAACAGATACGCAGTATTTT. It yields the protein CSARDPAGPTDTQYF.

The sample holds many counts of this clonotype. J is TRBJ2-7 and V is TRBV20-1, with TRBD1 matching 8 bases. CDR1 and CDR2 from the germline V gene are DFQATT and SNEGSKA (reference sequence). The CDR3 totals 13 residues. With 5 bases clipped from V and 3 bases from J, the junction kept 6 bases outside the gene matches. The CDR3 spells CSAQTGANYEQYF. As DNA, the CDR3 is TGCAGTGCTCAGACAGGGGCAAACTACGAGCAGTACTTC.

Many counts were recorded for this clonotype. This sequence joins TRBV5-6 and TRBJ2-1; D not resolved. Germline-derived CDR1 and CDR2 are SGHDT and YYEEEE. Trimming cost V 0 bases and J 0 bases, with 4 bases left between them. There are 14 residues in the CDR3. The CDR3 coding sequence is TGTGCCAGCAGCTTGGGTAGCTCCTACAATGAGCAGTTCTTC. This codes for CASSLGSSYNEQFF.

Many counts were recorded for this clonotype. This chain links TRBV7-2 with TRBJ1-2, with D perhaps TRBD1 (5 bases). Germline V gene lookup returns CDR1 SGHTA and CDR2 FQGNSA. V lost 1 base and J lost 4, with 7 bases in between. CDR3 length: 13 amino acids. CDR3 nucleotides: TGTGCCAGCAGCTTAGGGGACTTCTATGGCTACACCTTC. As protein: CASSLGDFYGYTF.

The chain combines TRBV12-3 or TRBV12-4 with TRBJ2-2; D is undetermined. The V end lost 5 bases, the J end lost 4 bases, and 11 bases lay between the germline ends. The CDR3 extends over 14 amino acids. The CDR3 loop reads CASSPWGSTGELFF. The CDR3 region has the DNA TGTGCCAGCAGTCCGTGGGGTAGCACCGGGGAGCTGTTTTTT.

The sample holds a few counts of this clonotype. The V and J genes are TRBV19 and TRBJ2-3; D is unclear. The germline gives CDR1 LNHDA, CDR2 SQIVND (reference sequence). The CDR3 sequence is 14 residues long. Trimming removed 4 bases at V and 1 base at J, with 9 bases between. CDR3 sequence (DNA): TGTGCCAGTAGTAGGCGGATCGGCACAGATACGCAGTATTTT. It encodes CASSRRIGTDTQYF.

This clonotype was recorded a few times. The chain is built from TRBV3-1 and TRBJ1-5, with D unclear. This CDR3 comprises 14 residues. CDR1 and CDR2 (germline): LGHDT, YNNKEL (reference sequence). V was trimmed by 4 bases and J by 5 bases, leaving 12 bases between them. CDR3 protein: CASSRRPLDQPQHF. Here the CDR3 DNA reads TGTGCCAGCAGCCGACGACCCCTCGATCAGCCCCAGCATTTT.

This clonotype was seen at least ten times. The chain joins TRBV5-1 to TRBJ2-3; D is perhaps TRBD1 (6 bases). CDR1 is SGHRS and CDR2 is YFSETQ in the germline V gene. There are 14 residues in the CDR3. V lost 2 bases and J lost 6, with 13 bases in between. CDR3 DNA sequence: TGCGCCAGCAGCTTCGGCCTAAGGGGGGATACGCAGTATTTT. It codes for CASSFGLRGDTQYF.

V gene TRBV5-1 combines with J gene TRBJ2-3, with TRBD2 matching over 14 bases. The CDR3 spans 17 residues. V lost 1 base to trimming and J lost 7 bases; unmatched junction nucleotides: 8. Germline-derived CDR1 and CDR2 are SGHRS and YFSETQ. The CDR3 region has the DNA TGCGCCAGCAGCTTGCCCGGGACTAGCGGGGGTAGTAATACGCAGTATTTT. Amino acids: CASSLPGTSGGSNTQYF.

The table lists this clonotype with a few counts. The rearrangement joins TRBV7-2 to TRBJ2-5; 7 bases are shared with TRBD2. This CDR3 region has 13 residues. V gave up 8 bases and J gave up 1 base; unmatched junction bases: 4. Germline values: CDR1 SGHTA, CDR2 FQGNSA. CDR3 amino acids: CASLGLPQETQYF. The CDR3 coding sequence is TGTGCCAGCCTGGGACTACCCCAAGAGACCCAGTACTTC.

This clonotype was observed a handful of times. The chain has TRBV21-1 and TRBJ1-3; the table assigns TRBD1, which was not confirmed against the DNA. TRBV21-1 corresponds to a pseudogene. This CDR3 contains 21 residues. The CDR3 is CASSKALQGQGPSVPGNTIYF. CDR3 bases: TGTGCCAGCAGCAAAGCGCTGCAAGGACAGGGTCCTTCTGTTCCTGGAAACACCATATATTTT.

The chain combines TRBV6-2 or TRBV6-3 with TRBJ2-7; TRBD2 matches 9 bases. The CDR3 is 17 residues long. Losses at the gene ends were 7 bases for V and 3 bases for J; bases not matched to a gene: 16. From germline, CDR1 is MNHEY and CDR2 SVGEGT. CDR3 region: CASTPGGAGGSLYEQYF. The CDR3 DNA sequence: TGTGCCAGCACCCCCGGAGGAGCGGGGGGCTCCCTCTACGAGCAGTACTTC.